This T cell receptor beta chain is drawn from a study of T cell changes during pregnancy in multiple sclerosis. Trimming cost V 0 bases and J 5 bases; bases outside gene matches: 1. The length of the CDR3 is 13 residues. The germline CDR1 and CDR2 sequences are SGHRS and YFSETQ. Generated by immunoSEQ multiplex PCR, the TCRdb table keeps only in-frame clones and is missing some. Among tens of thousands of clones listed, roughly nine tenths were seen once. The TCR comes from a female donor in good health, enrolled as a control in a pregnancy study. The rearrangement joins TRBV5-1 to TRBJ1-2, with 7 nucleotides matching TRBD1. The material was CD4+ T cells from peripheral blood mononuclear cells, obtained in the second trimester of pregnancy. The CDR3 region is CASSLAQGYGYTF. The CDR3 DNA sequence: TGCGCCAGCAGCTTGGCACAGGGGTATGGCTACACCTTC.